A selection of T cell receptor beta chains follows, all from one sample in a study of T cell changes during pregnancy in multiple sclerosis. Generated by immunoSEQ multiplex PCR, the TCRdb table keeps only in-frame clones and is missing some. The data show around 25,000 clones, over 80% seen once. Source: CD8+ T cells from peripheral blood mononuclear cells, taken in the first trimester of pregnancy. The origin of the receptors is a female donor in good health, enrolled as a control in a pregnancy study. Both conserved end residues are part of each CDR3. D genes are given only for firm matches. Clone size is not always given. Where it is, it says once, few, many or a class for expanded clones.

v_call	d_call	j_call	clone_size	cdr3_nt	cdr3_aa
TRBV5-1	TRBD1	TRBJ1-1	NA	TGCGCCAGCAGCACAGGACAGGGGGCCACTGAAGCTTTCTTT	CASSTGQGATEAFF
TRBV7-9	TRBD1	TRBJ2-1	NA	TGTGCCAGCAGCTTAGGGGACAGGTTCTACAATGAGCAGTTCTTC	CASSLGDRFYNEQFF
TRBV11-2	TRBD1	TRBJ1-6	medium-sized	TGTGCCAGCAGCCCAGGGACAGGGGGCAGATATAATTCACCCCTCCACTTT	CASSPGTGGRYNSPLHF
TRBV6-4	NA	TRBJ1-6	medium-sized	TGTGCCAGCAGCGTTGACGGGGATAATTCACCCCTCCACTTT	CASSVDGDNSPLHF
TRBV25-1	TRBD1	TRBJ1-5	NA	TGTGCCAGCAGTGACGGCGGACAGGACCATCAGCCCCAGCATTTT	CASSDGGQDHQPQHF
TRBV6-1	TRBD2	TRBJ2-1	NA	TGTGCCAGCAGTGAATTAGCGGGAGGGTACAATGAGCAGTTCTTC	CASSELAGGYNEQFF
TRBV7-9	NA	TRBJ2-2	NA	TGTGCCGCGCCTTCCCAACCGACGAACACCGGGGAGCTGTTTTTT	CAAPSQPTNTGELFF
TRBV4-1	TRBD1	TRBJ1-1	NA	TGCGCCAGCAGCCAGAAAGTCCCGGGACAGTGGATGAACACTGAAGCTTTCTTT	CASSQKVPGQWMNTEAFF
TRBV2	NA	TRBJ2-3	NA	TGTGCCAGCCGGGACGGGCGGGAAGATACGCAGTATTTT	CASRDGREDTQYF
TRBV7-2	TRBD1	TRBJ2-7	NA	TGTGCCAGCAGCGGTCGACAGGGGGCCTCATCCTCCGTTTCCTACGAGCAGTACTTC	CASSGRQGASSSVSYEQYF
TRBV4-1	TRBD1	TRBJ1-1	few	TGCGCCAGCAGCCAAGTTGGGACAGGGAGAATGAACACTGAAGCTTTCTTT	CASSQVGTGRMNTEAFF
TRBV19	NA	TRBJ1-3	NA	TGTGCCAGTCAGGGTCCCTCTGGAAACACCATATATTTT	CASQGPSGNTIYF
TRBV11-2	NA	TRBJ2-1	NA	TGTGCCAGCAGCTTAGCTGAGCGGAGGCCCTACAATGAGCAGTTCTTC	CASSLAERRPYNEQFF
TRBV4-1	NA	TRBJ2-7	NA	TGCGCCAGCAGCCAAGGTGGAGACGGAGCCTACGAGCAGTACTTC	CASSQGGDGAYEQYF
TRBV6-5	TRBD1	TRBJ1-6	NA	TGTGCCAGCAGTTATGGAGGGACAGGGGTAGAGTCACCCCTCCACTTT	CASSYGGTGVESPLHF
TRBV7-9	TRBD1	TRBJ2-1	NA	TGTGCCAGCAGCTTAGGGACAGGTAACAATGAGCAGTTCTTC	CASSLGTGNNEQFF
TRBV11-3	TRBD2	TRBJ2-2	NA	TGTGCCAGCAGCTTAGAAACGGGACTAGCGGCCCCACGAGGGGAGCTGTTTTTT	CASSLETGLAAPRGELFF
TRBV2	TRBD2	TRBJ2-7	NA	TGTGCCAGCCACCCTGGGACTATATCCTACGAGCAGTACTTC	CASHPGTISYEQYF
TRBV21-1	NA	TRBJ1-1	NA	TGTGCCAGCAGCGCTCAGGGGAACACTGAAGCTTTCTTT	CASSAQGNTEAFF
TRBV19	NA	TRBJ1-1	NA	TGTGCCAGTAGTATGGCAACAGGGATGAACACTGAAGCTTTCTTT	CASSMATGMNTEAFF
TRBV5-1	TRBD1	TRBJ1-3	once	TGCGCCAGCAGCCGGGACAGGGGCTCTGGAAACACCATATATTTT	CASSRDRGSGNTIYF
TRBV25-1	TRBD2	TRBJ2-3	NA	TGTGCCAGCAGCCGGGCAGGCGGGACTAGCGTTCGGGATACGCAGTATTTT	CASSRAGGTSVRDTQYF
TRBV5-1	NA	TRBJ1-2	NA	TGCGCCAGCAGCGCGAACAGGGCCGGGTATGGCTACACCTTC	CASSANRAGYGYTF
TRBV30	TRBD1	TRBJ1-5	NA	TGTGCCTGGTCTCCGGGACAGGTGGGTCAGCCCCAGCATTTT	CAWSPGQVGQPQHF
TRBV25-1	NA	TRBJ2-2	NA	TGTGCCAGCAGTGAACGCCTATCCACCGGGGAGCTGTTTTTT	CASSERLSTGELFF
TRBV27	NA	TRBJ2-5	NA	TGTGCCAGCAGTCCGCGGACACAGTGGGGGACCCAGTACTTC	CASSPRTQWGTQYF
TRBV15	NA	TRBJ1-1	NA	TGTGCCACCAGCAGAGATCCCAGGGGAATGATGAACACTGAAGCTTTCTTT	CATSRDPRGMMNTEAFF
TRBV9	NA	TRBJ2-1	NA	TGTGCCAGCAGCGTAGGTGGGAGCTACAATGAGCAGTTCTTC	CASSVGGSYNEQFF
TRBV5-8	TRBD1	TRBJ1-2	NA	TGTGCCAGCAGCCCGGTGGACAGGGCCAGGAATGGCTACACCTTC	CASSPVDRARNGYTF
TRBV27	NA	TRBJ1-5	NA	TGTGCCAGCAGTTTACGTGGACTAAATAGCAATCAGCCCCAGCATTTT	CASSLRGLNSNQPQHF
TRBV9	NA	TRBJ2-2	once	TGTGCCAGCAGCGTAGCTATGAGGGAACCGGACACCGGGGAGCTGTTTTTT	CASSVAMREPDTGELFF
TRBV6-5	TRBD2	TRBJ2-7	medium-sized	TGTGCCAGCAGCCAATCTAGCGGGAGCTCCTACGAGCAGTACTTC	CASSQSSGSSYEQYF
TRBV6-1	NA	TRBJ1-6	NA	TGTGCCAGCAGTGGGATTTACAGGGTATCGGCCTATAATTCACCCCTCCACTTT	CASSGIYRVSAYNSPLHF
TRBV4-1	TRBD1	TRBJ2-7	NA	TGCGCCAGCAGCCAATATGACAGGGGGCCCTACGAGCAGTACTTC	CASSQYDRGPYEQYF
TRBV5-3	NA	TRBJ2-5	NA	TGTGCCAGAAGCTTGGTCTGCAGGGGAAGCGTGGAGACCCAGTACTTC	CARSLVCRGSVETQYF
TRBV27	NA	TRBJ1-5	NA	TGTGCCAGCAGTCCTCCGGGGTTAGGGAATCAGCCCCAGCATTTT	CASSPPGLGNQPQHF
TRBV27	NA	TRBJ2-7	NA	TGTGCCAGCAGTTTATCGTCTAGCGCCTCCAGAGAGCAGTACTTC	CASSLSSSASREQYF
TRBV5-1	NA	TRBJ1-4	NA	TGCGCCAGCAGCTGGACTACAGGTCCGGGGGAAAAACTGTTTTTT	CASSWTTGPGEKLFF
TRBV4-2	TRBD2	TRBJ2-4	NA	TGTGCCAGCAGCCAAGATGAAGGCGGGGGGGCGATCATTCAGTACTTC	CASSQDEGGGAIIQYF
TRBV15	NA	TRBJ1-4	NA	TGTGCCACCAGCAAGACGACAGGATTCGGCGAAAAACTGTTTTTT	CATSKTTGFGEKLFF
TRBV6-7	TRBD2	TRBJ2-3	NA	TGTGCCCCCAGAAGCGGGAGAGGGCCAGATACGCAGTATTTT	CAPRSGRGPDTQYF
TRBV6-1	NA	TRBJ1-1	NA	TGTGCCAGCACCGAAGCCCGGGGGTCGGGTACTGAAGCTTTCTTT	CASTEARGSGTEAFF
TRBV6-4	NA	TRBJ1-1	few	TGTGCCAGCAGTGAAGGGGTCGAAAACACTGAAGCTTTCTTT	CASSEGVENTEAFF
TRBV9	NA	TRBJ2-1	NA	TGTGCCAGCAGCCCCCAGCGGAACAATGAGCAGTTCTTC	CASSPQRNNEQFF
TRBV27	NA	TRBJ2-2	NA	TGTGCCAGCAGTTTCCGGACAGTTCCCGGGGAGCTGTTTTTT	CASSFRTVPGELFF
TRBV6-4	TRBD2	TRBJ2-1	NA	TGTGCCAGCAGCCGACTAGCGGGGGGGGAGGGGAATGAGCAGTTCTTC	CASSRLAGGEGNEQFF
TRBV10-3	TRBD1	TRBJ2-7	NA	TGTGCCATCAGTGAGTCGGAGAGGACAGGGAGATACGAGCAGTACTTC	CAISESERTGRYEQYF
TRBV6-5	NA	TRBJ2-1	NA	TGTGCCAGCAGTGGGGGCGCCATCGGGAGGGAGCAGTTCTTC	CASSGGAIGREQFF
TRBV21-1	NA	TRBJ2-5	NA	TGTGCCAGCAGCAGGCCCTACAGGGGGAAAGAGACCCAGTACTTC	CASSRPYRGKETQYF
TRBV11-2	NA	TRBJ2-1	NA	TGTGCCAGCAGCTTACTGACTGGGGGGAATGAGCAGTTCTTC	CASSLLTGGNEQFF
TRBV4-1	TRBD1	TRBJ2-1	once	TGCGCCAGCAGCCCAAGGGACAGGGGCTTCGGTGAGCAGTTCTTC	CASSPRDRGFGEQFF
TRBV6-5	TRBD1	TRBJ1-3	NA	TGTGCCACCTCGGGACAGGGGGTCGGAAACACCATATATTTT	CATSGQGVGNTIYF
TRBV5-5	TRBD2	TRBJ2-7	NA	TGTGCCAGCAGCTTGGCGACTAGCGGGAGGGATAGGTACGAGCAGTACTTC	CASSLATSGRDRYEQYF
TRBV7-6	NA	TRBJ1-6	NA	TGTGCCAGCAGCACGGCCGGGGGGCAAACACCCCTCCACTTT	CASSTAGGQTPLHF